This T cell receptor beta chain was identified in a study of T-cell memory formation after mild COVID-19. A 5'RACE reaction primed in the constant segment made cDNA libraries of TCR alpha and TCR beta, and these carried sample barcodes and UMIs. TCRdb analysed the 5' RACE reads with MiXCR anew, one entry per CDR3 protein. The table includes roughly 450,000 distinct CDR3 sequences, about a sixth detected once. The germline V and J ends were trimmed by 4 bases and 5 bases, with 17 bases remaining between them. There are 15 residues in the CDR3. Germline CDR1 and CDR2: SGHTA and FQGNSA. Study-level results: Clones contracting over day 15 to 85 were CD4/CD8 balanced, with later expanders leaning CD4+. Confirmation was lacking for SARS-CoV-2 specificity of second-wave clones that peaked on day 37.

A note on this clonotype: What it recognizes is unknown.

The rearrangement uses TRBV7-2 and TRBJ2-5; D call uncertain. The clonotype was recovered from a man between 18 and 29 years old who had mild COVID-19 (a few samples of this study predate the infection). Cell type and time point are not known. Sequencing was carried out using PBMCs or a T cell subset sorted from them (not recorded which). The CDR3 DNA reads as TGTGCCAGCAGCTCGGCGGTATCCCGGCGGGAGACCCAGTACTTC. Residues: CASSSAVSRRETQYF.